This entry concerns a single T cell receptor (beta chain). Here immunoSEQ multiplex PCR was the method, and the copy in TCRdb shows in-frame clones only, minus some. This table holds 400,000 to 450,000 clones, 90% found once. Trimming removed 4 bases at V and 0 bases at J, with 10 bases between. CDR1 and CDR2 (germline): MNHNS, SASEGT. CDR3 length: 15 amino acids. Participant reports of clinical history set cohort assignment. This record belongs to a study of blood T cell repertoires in COVID-19. Study details: PBMCs, B-cell-depleted T cells, or T cells were the source of the cDNA or gDNA that made up the material.

The sample consisted of PBMCs or T cells enriched from blood (not recorded which). The chain employs TRBV6-1 and TRBJ1-3; a weak D match, TRBD1 (6 bases). This TCR derives from a man between 18 and 35 years old who had recovered from COVID-19. The CDR3 bases are TGTGCCAGCAGTGGGTGGACAGCCTCTGGAAACACCATATATTTT. Encoded protein: CASSGWTASGNTIYF.